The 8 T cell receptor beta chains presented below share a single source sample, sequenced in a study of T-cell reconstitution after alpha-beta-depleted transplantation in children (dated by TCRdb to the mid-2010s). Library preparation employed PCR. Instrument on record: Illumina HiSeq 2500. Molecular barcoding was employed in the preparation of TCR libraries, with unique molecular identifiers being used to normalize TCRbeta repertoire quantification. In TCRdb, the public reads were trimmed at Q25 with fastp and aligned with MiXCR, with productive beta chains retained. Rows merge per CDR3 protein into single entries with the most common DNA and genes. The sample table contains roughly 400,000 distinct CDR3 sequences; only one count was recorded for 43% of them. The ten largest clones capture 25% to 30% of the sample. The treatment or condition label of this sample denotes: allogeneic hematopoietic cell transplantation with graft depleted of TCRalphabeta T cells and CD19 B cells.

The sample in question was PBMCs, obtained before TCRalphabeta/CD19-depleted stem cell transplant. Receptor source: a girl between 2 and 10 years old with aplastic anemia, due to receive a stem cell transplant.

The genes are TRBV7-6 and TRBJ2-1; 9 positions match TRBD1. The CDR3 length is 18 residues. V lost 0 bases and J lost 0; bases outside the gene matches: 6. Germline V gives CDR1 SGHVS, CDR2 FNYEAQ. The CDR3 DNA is TGTGCCAGCAGCTTAGCCGGACAGGGGTTGGGCTCCTACAATGAGCAGTTCTTC. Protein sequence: CASSLAGQGLGSYNEQFF.

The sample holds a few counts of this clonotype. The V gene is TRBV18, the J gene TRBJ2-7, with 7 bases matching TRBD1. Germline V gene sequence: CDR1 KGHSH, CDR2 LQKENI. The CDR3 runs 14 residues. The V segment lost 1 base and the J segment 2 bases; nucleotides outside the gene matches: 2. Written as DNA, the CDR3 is TGTGCCAGCTCACCACAGGGGGCTACCTACGAGCAGTACTTC. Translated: CASSPQGATYEQYF.

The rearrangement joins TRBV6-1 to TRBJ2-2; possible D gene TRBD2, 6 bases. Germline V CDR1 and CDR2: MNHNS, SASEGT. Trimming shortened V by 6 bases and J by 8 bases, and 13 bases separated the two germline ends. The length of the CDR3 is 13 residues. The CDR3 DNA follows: TGTGCCAGCAGCCACCCGGAGGGAGGGGAGCTGTTTTTT. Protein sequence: CASSHPEGGELFF.

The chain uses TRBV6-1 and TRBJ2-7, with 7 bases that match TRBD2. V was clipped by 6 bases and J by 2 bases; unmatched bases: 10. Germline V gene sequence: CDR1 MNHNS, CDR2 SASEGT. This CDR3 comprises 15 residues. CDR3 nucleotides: TGTGCCAGCAGCCTGATGGGAGGGGACCCCTACGAGCAGTACTTC. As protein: CASSLMGGDPYEQYF.

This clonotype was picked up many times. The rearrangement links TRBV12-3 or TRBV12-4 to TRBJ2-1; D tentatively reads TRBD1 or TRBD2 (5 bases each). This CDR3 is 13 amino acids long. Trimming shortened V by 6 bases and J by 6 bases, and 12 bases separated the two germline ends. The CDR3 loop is CASSVGLANEQFF. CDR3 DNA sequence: TGTGCCAGCAGCGTGGGGCTAGCCAATGAGCAGTTCTTC.

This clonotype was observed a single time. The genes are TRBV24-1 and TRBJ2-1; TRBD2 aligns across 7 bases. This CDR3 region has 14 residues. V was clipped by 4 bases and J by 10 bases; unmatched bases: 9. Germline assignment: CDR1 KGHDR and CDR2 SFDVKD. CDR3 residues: CATSDGGMLGEQFF. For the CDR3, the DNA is TGTGCCACCAGTGACGGGGGGATGCTGGGGGAGCAGTTCTTC.

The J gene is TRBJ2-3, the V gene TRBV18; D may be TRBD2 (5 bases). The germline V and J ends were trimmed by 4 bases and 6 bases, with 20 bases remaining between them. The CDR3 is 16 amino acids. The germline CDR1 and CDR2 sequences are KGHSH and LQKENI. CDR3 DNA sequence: TGTGCCAGCTCACTGCTGAGTAGCGTGGCCGGGGATACGCAGTATTTT. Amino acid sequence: CASSLLSSVAGDTQYF.

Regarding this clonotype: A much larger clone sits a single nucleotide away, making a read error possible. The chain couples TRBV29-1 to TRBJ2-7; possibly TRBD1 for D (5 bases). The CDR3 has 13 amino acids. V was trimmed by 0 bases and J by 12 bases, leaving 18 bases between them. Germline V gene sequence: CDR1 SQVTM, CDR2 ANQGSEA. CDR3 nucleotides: TGCAGCGTTGAAGATTGGGCGACAGATCGGCTGTACTTC. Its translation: CSVEDWATDRLYF.